This is a list of T cell receptor beta chains from one sample in a study of T cells in Graves' hyperthyroidism and ophthalmopathy. TCRdb itself ran the multiplex PCR reads through MiXCR, one entry per CDR3 protein. Of fewer than 550,000 distinct CDR3 sequences detected, 15% to 17% appear once; the ten largest clones hold over 12%. Sequenced sample: blood. The receptors here all came from a woman aged 18-35 years with Graves' hyperthyroidism. The CDR3 runs from the conserved cysteine through the conserved F or W. The D gene is left open where the match is weak. Clone size is stated in some rows and not others, as once, few, many or a class when expanded.

v_call: TRBV20-1
j_call: TRBJ2-1
clone_size: .
d_call: TRBD2
cdr3_aa: CSAKEGTSVFTYNEQFF
cdr3_nt: TGCAGTGCTAAAGAAGGGACTAGCGTGTTCACCTACAATGAGCAGTTCTTC

v_call: TRBV7-2
j_call: TRBJ1-3
clone_size: few
d_call: .
cdr3_aa: CASSLSPVGNTICF
cdr3_nt: TGTGCCAGCAGCTTGAGTCCTGTAGGAAACACCATATGTTTT

v_call: TRBV20-1
j_call: TRBJ1-2
clone_size: many
d_call: TRBD1
cdr3_aa: CSAEGAMRYTF
cdr3_nt: TGCAGTGCCGAGGGGGCTATGCGCTACACCTTC

v_call: TRBV6-1
j_call: TRBJ1-2
clone_size: many
d_call: TRBD1
cdr3_aa: CASKMGQTFYGYTF
cdr3_nt: TGTGCCAGCAAGATGGGACAGACATTCTATGGCTACACCTTC

v_call: TRBV14
j_call: TRBJ1-1
clone_size: .
d_call: .
cdr3_aa: CASSHAGQGVNTEAFF
cdr3_nt: TGTGCCAGCAGCCACGCGGGGCAGGGCGTGAACACTGAAGCTTTCTTT

v_call: TRBV7-3
j_call: TRBJ2-5
clone_size: many
d_call: TRBD2
cdr3_aa: CASSLSPGGETQYF
cdr3_nt: TGTGCCAGCAGCTTATCCCCGGGGGGAGAGACCCAGTACTTC

v_call: TRBV11-2
j_call: TRBJ2-3
clone_size: many
d_call: .
cdr3_aa: CASSPREGLGTDTQYF
cdr3_nt: TGTGCCAGCAGCCCCCGCGAGGGGCTGGGCACAGATACGCAGTATTTT

v_call: TRBV6-1
j_call: TRBJ2-3
clone_size: .
d_call: .
cdr3_aa: CASTPVGASTDTQYF
cdr3_nt: TGTGCCAGCACCCCAGTGGGGGCAAGCACAGATACGCAGTATTTT

v_call: TRBV19
j_call: TRBJ2-1
clone_size: .
d_call: .
cdr3_aa: CASSSVGGIGNEQFF
cdr3_nt: TGTGCCAGTAGTTCAGTAGGCGGGATCGGCAATGAGCAGTTCTTC

v_call: TRBV12-3/TRBV12-4
j_call: TRBJ2-6
clone_size: .
d_call: .
cdr3_aa: CASSPPTALSGANVLTF
cdr3_nt: TGTGCCAGCAGTCCCCCGACTGCCCTCTCTGGGGCCAACGTCCTGACTTTC

v_call: TRBV7-3
j_call: TRBJ2-1
clone_size: few
d_call: TRBD2
cdr3_aa: CASSLQAGGSNEQFF
cdr3_nt: TGTGCCAGCAGCTTACAAGCGGGAGGATCCAATGAGCAGTTCTTC

v_call: TRBV7-8
j_call: TRBJ1-5
clone_size: .
d_call: .
cdr3_aa: CASSLDTQLRDQHF
cdr3_nt: TGTGCCAGCAGCTTAGACACCCAATTGAGGGACCAGCATTTT

v_call: TRBV28
j_call: TRBJ1-3
clone_size: many
d_call: .
cdr3_aa: CASSTGTGNTIYF
cdr3_nt: TGTGCCAGCAGCACAGGGACTGGAAACACCATATATTTT

v_call: TRBV24-1
j_call: TRBJ2-5
clone_size: many
d_call: TRBD1
cdr3_aa: CATLDRGGTQYF
cdr3_nt: TGTGCCACCCTGGACAGGGGAGGGACCCAGTACTTC

v_call: TRBV20-1
j_call: TRBJ2-6
clone_size: .
d_call: TRBD1
cdr3_aa: CSARDRDTSGANVLTF
cdr3_nt: TGCAGTGCAAGGGACAGGGACACCTCTGGGGCCAACGTCCTGACTTTC

v_call: TRBV4-3
j_call: TRBJ2-2
clone_size: few
d_call: TRBD1
cdr3_aa: CASSQYTGTAGLNTGELFF
cdr3_nt: TGCGCCAGCAGCCAATATACCGGGACAGCCGGTTTGAACACCGGGGAGCTGTTTTTT

v_call: TRBV12-3/TRBV12-4
j_call: TRBJ1-2
clone_size: many
d_call: .
cdr3_aa: CASSRYGYTF
cdr3_nt: TGTGCCAGCTCGAGATATGGCTACACCTTC

v_call: TRBV9
j_call: TRBJ1-5
clone_size: .
d_call: TRBD1
cdr3_aa: CASSLWDRRIDFWSNQPQHF
cdr3_nt: TGTGCCAGCAGCTTGTGGGACAGGAGAATAGATTTTTGGAGCAATCAGCCCCAGCATTTT

v_call: TRBV5-1
j_call: TRBJ2-2
clone_size: many
d_call: .
cdr3_aa: CASSLQDAGELFF
cdr3_nt: TGCGCCAGCAGCCTCCAGGATGCCGGGGAGCTGTTTTTT

v_call: TRBV3-1
j_call: TRBJ1-2
clone_size: many
d_call: TRBD1
cdr3_aa: CASSQAQGAVMRTF
cdr3_nt: TGTGCCAGCAGCCAAGCACAGGGGGCCGTAATGCGGACCTTC

v_call: TRBV20-1
j_call: TRBJ2-1
clone_size: many
d_call: TRBD2
cdr3_aa: CSVHSGGSNNEQFF
cdr3_nt: TGCAGTGTTCATAGCGGGGGGTCGAACAATGAGCAGTTCTTC

v_call: TRBV2
j_call: TRBJ1-2
clone_size: .
d_call: .
cdr3_aa: CASSPPRDTGYYGYTF
cdr3_nt: TGTGCCAGCAGTCCACCCCGGGACACAGGTTACTATGGCTACACCTTC

v_call: TRBV12-3/TRBV12-4
j_call: TRBJ2-7
clone_size: many
d_call: TRBD2
cdr3_aa: CASTSQTSGAGYEQYF
cdr3_nt: TGTGCCAGCACCTCCCAGACTAGCGGGGCCGGTTACGAGCAGTACTTC

v_call: TRBV19
j_call: TRBJ1-5
clone_size: .
d_call: TRBD1
cdr3_aa: CASSISTTGADQPQHF
cdr3_nt: TGTGCCAGTAGTATTTCGACAACAGGGGCTGATCAGCCCCAGCATTTT

v_call: TRBV4-2
j_call: TRBJ1-2
clone_size: .
d_call: .
cdr3_aa: CASSPIGALDGYTF
cdr3_nt: TGTGCCAGCAGCCCTATAGGGGCCTTGGATGGCTACACCTTC

v_call: TRBV11-2
j_call: TRBJ1-5
clone_size: many
d_call: .
cdr3_aa: CASSLTYADNQPQHF
cdr3_nt: TGTGCCAGCAGCCTTACCTACGCCGACAATCAGCCCCAGCATTTT

v_call: TRBV6-9
j_call: TRBJ2-7
clone_size: .
d_call: .
cdr3_aa: CASSYSEPRGTYEQYF
cdr3_nt: TGTGCCAGCAGTTACTCCGAACCCAGGGGAACCTACGAGCAGTACTTC

v_call: TRBV9
j_call: TRBJ1-2
clone_size: few
d_call: TRBD1
cdr3_aa: CASSGLRGRVGYTF
cdr3_nt: TGTGCCAGCAGCGGACTCAGGGGGCGGGTTGGCTACACCTTC

v_call: TRBV4-1
j_call: TRBJ2-5
clone_size: many
d_call: .
cdr3_aa: CASSHPGPWETQYF
cdr3_nt: TGCGCCAGCAGCCATCCGGGACCTTGGGAGACCCAGTACTTC

v_call: TRBV5-6
j_call: TRBJ2-5
clone_size: few
d_call: .
cdr3_aa: CASSQGGTETQYF
cdr3_nt: TGTGCCAGCAGCCAGGGGGGGACAGAGACCCAGTACTTC

v_call: TRBV28
j_call: TRBJ2-5
clone_size: many
d_call: TRBD2
cdr3_aa: CASSFGLAGFKKAQYF
cdr3_nt: TGTGCCAGCAGCTTTGGACTAGCGGGTTTCAAGAAGGCCCAGTACTTC

v_call: TRBV27
j_call: TRBJ2-3
clone_size: .
d_call: .
cdr3_aa: CASSPLSTDTQYF
cdr3_nt: TGTGCCAGCAGTCCATTAAGCACAGATACGCAGTATTTT

v_call: TRBV7-2
j_call: TRBJ2-2
clone_size: many
d_call: .
cdr3_aa: CASSQRTKSGELFF
cdr3_nt: TGTGCCAGCAGCCAAAGGACTAAATCCGGGGAGCTGTTTTTT

v_call: TRBV6-1
j_call: TRBJ2-5
clone_size: .
d_call: TRBD1
cdr3_aa: CASTDRAGETQYF
cdr3_nt: TGTGCCAGCACGGACAGGGCTGGAGAGACCCAGTACTTC

v_call: TRBV28
j_call: TRBJ1-2
clone_size: .
d_call: TRBD1
cdr3_aa: CASSIPGPGQLYGYTF
cdr3_nt: TGTGCCAGCAGTATACCCGGACCGGGACAGCTTTATGGCTACACCTTC

v_call: TRBV6-1
j_call: TRBJ1-2
clone_size: .
d_call: .
cdr3_aa: CASSEFRARSGGYTF
cdr3_nt: TGTGCCAGCAGTGAATTCCGGGCTAGGTCTGGTGGCTACACCTTC

v_call: TRBV20-1
j_call: TRBJ2-3
clone_size: many
d_call: .
cdr3_aa: CSARDIGTDTQYF
cdr3_nt: TGCAGTGCTAGGGACATCGGCACAGATACGCAGTATTTT

v_call: TRBV6-1
j_call: TRBJ1-2
clone_size: .
d_call: .
cdr3_aa: CASSERGRVRGYTF
cdr3_nt: TGTGCCAGCAGTGAGAGGGGAAGAGTGCGTGGCTACACCTTC

v_call: TRBV7-9
j_call: TRBJ2-1
clone_size: many
d_call: TRBD2
cdr3_aa: CASSLGGLAGVGNEQFF
cdr3_nt: TGTGCCAGCAGCTTAGGGGGACTAGCGGGAGTGGGCAATGAGCAGTTCTTC

v_call: TRBV7-8
j_call: TRBJ1-2
clone_size: many
d_call: .
cdr3_aa: CASSLLRNIRNGYTF
cdr3_nt: TGTGCCAGCAGCTTATTAAGGAATATCCGGAATGGCTACACCTTC

v_call: TRBV29-1
j_call: TRBJ2-4
clone_size: many
d_call: .
cdr3_aa: CSVGDPTLGNIQYF
cdr3_nt: TGCAGCGTTGGGGACCCCACATTGGGGAACATTCAGTACTTC

v_call: TRBV2
j_call: TRBJ2-1
clone_size: many
d_call: .
cdr3_aa: CASRAADNEQFF
cdr3_nt: TGTGCCAGCAGGGCGGCAGACAATGAGCAGTTCTTC

v_call: TRBV9
j_call: TRBJ2-1
clone_size: once
d_call: TRBD1
cdr3_aa: CASSSRVGGQGYEQFF
cdr3_nt: TGTGCCAGCAGCTCCAGGGTAGGGGGACAGGGGTATGAGCAGTTCTTC